The 4 T cell receptor beta chains in this list originate from one sample, sequenced in a study of T cells in Graves' hyperthyroidism and ophthalmopathy. Amplified regions were TCR beta CDR3 sequences from RNA transcripts. HTBI primers were the set used in a first-round RT-PCR of the TCR CDR3. TCRdb reprocessed the multiplex PCR reads via MiXCR and lists one record per CDR3 protein. The sample comprises a few hundred thousand distinct CDR3 sequences, roughly 15% of which are singletons, and less than 20% rests with the top ten. The sequencing sample was made of blood. All receptors derive from a woman in her twenties or thirties with Graves' ophthalmopathy.

This clonotype was counted many times. The CDR3 bases are TGTGCCTGGAGTGGGGCCCTAATGCGGTTCGATAGCAATCAGCCCCAGCATTTT. This sequence encodes CAWSGALMRFDSNQPQHF. The chain recombines TRBV30 with TRBJ1-5; no definite D call. This CDR3 has 18 residues. Germline values: CDR1 GTSNPN, CDR2 SVGIG (reference sequence). Trimming stripped 1 base from V and 0 bases from J, with 19 bases between.

The genes are TRBV19 and TRBJ2-2; no firm D call. Germline assignment: CDR1 LNHDA and CDR2 SQIVND (reference sequence). CDR3 length: 14 amino acids. The V end was cut by 2 bases, the J end by 4 bases, with 8 bases between. In nucleotides, the CDR3 is TGTGCCAGTAGTATAAAGGGCGGCACCGGGGAGCTGTTTTTT. Translation: CASSIKGGTGELFF.

This clonotype has ten or more counts. This chain connects TRBV3-1 to TRBJ1-2; the D is unclear. Germline assignment: CDR1 LGHDT and CDR2 YNNKEL (reference sequence). Trimming stripped 3 bases from V and 3 bases from J, with 14 bases between. The CDR3 contains 15 residues. The CDR3 region is CASSHFIGPDYGYTF. CDR3 sequence (DNA): TGTGCCAGCAGCCATTTTATAGGGCCTGACTATGGCTACACCTTC. Full variable domain (missing parts from reference TRBV3-1 and TRBJ1-2): DTAVSQTPKYLVTQMGNDKSIKCEQNLGHDTMYWYKQDSKKFLKIMFSYNNKELIINETVPNRFSPKSPDKAHLNLHINSLELGDSAVYFCASSHFIGPDYGYTFGSGTRLTVV.

This clonotype occurred a few times. The J gene is TRBJ2-6, the V gene TRBV5-6; D uncertain. The ends were cut back, 0 bases at V and 2 bases at J, with 6 bases in the middle. Germline values: CDR1 SGHDT, CDR2 YYEEEE. The CDR3 spans 15 residues. The CDR3 nucleotides read TGTGCCAGCAGCTTGGCTTCCCCTGGGGCCAACGTCCTGACTTTC. Amino acid sequence: CASSLASPGANVLTF.